These 10 T cell receptor beta chains share one sample of origin, sequenced in a study of molecular identifiers for immune sequencing clone quantification. TCRdb ran MiXCR on the PCR reads and lists one entry per CDR3 protein. The sample shows around 460,000 distinct CDR3 sequences, about 22% of them seen only once. Sequences were obtained from naive CD8+ T cells from blood, with Jurkat cell RNA spiked in. The sample's subset: FACS-sorted CD8+CD4-CCR7+CD45RA+ naive T cells. These receptors were obtained from a human donor in good health. Some libraries in this study had Jurkat cell RNA spiked in.

Regarding this clonotype: A much larger clone differs from this one at a single base, so this may be a read error. V gene TRBV7-9 combines with J gene TRBJ1-2; the D is unclear. The CDR3 has 12 residues. Germline loops: CDR1 SEHNR, CDR2 FQNEAQ (reference sequence). The CDR3 sequence: CASSLGVAVYAF. As DNA, the CDR3 is TGTGCCAGCAGCTTAGGCGTTGCCGTCTACGCCTTC.

This clonotype turned up a few times. J is TRBJ2-7 and V is TRBV20-1, with TRBD2 identical over 13 bases. The germline gives CDR1 DFQATT, CDR2 SNEGSKA (reference sequence). The CDR3 is 16 amino acids. With V trimmed by 5 bases and J by 4 bases, 11 bases remained unmatched. For the CDR3, the DNA is TGCAGTGCTCCACCCCGGACTAGCGGGAGCGTTTACGAGCAGTACTTC. As protein: CSAPPRTSGSVYEQYF.

This clonotype was found many times. A read error may explain this, as a much larger clone is one base away. The chain has TRBV7-9 and TRBJ2-7; TRBD1 matches 7 bases. The CDR3 covers 13 residues. CDR1 is SEHNR and CDR2 is FQNEAQ in the germline V gene (reference sequence). V lost 5 bases and J lost 3; bases outside the gene matches: 4. The CDR3 is CASSRRDSYEQYF. DNA of the CDR3: TGTGCCAGCAGCCGCCGGGACAGCTACGAGCAGTACTTC.

Remarks on this clonotype: One junction end does not reproduce the germline sequence, and a read error may be involved. The J gene is TRBJ2-2, the V gene TRBV4-3, with D perhaps assigned TRBD1 or TRBD2 (5 bases each). Germline assignment: CDR1 LGHNA and CDR2 YSLEER. The CDR3 runs to 15 residues. As DNA, the CDR3 is TGCGCCAGCAGCCAAGATTCAGGGTGGACCGGGGAGCCGTTTTTT. Residues: CASSQDSGWTGEPFF.

This clonotype was seen at least ten times. Here the CDR3 reads CASSLSARDRNYEQYF. The CDR3 DNA reads TGTGCCAGCAGCTTAAGCGCGCGGGACAGGAACTACGAGCAGTACTTC. V is TRBV7-9 and J is TRBJ2-7, with TRBD1 matching 8 bases. Germline CDR1 and CDR2: SEHNR and FQNEAQ (reference sequence). The CDR3 covers 16 residues. V trimming: 2 bases; J trimming: 3 bases; junction bases outside the gene matches: 9.

This clonotype was counted ten times or more. V usage is TRBV7-9 and J usage is TRBJ2-3, with 8 bases identical to TRBD1. The CDR3 extends over 14 amino acids. Germline V gives CDR1 SEHNR, CDR2 FQNEAQ (reference sequence). With 5 bases clipped from V and 2 bases from J, the junction kept 3 bases outside the gene matches. CDR3 nucleotide sequence: TGTGCCAGCAGCGAGGGACAGGCCACAGATACGCAGTATTTT. It is translated as CASSEGQATDTQYF.

The sample holds a few counts of this clonotype. The chain employs TRBV11-2 and TRBJ1-4; D remains ambiguous. This CDR3 region has 13 residues. Germline values: CDR1 SGHAT, CDR2 FQNNGV. V shed 3 bases and J shed 8 bases, with 10 bases lying between them. This CDR3 is CASSFPSMEKLFF. The CDR3 nucleotides are TGTGCCAGCAGCTTTCCTAGCATGGAAAAACTGTTTTTT.

This clonotype was seen more than once but under ten times. V and J are TRBV7-6 and TRBJ2-3, with 7 bases that match TRBD2. The junction had 5 bases not matched to a gene; V was cut back by 5 bases and J by 0 bases. CDR1 and CDR2 from the germline V gene are SGHVS and FNYEAQ. The CDR3 covers 15 residues. In DNA form, the CDR3 reads TGTGCCAGCAGCCCGGGACTACCGAGCACAGATACGCAGTATTTT. This encodes CASSPGLPSTDTQYF.

This rearrangement joins TRBV4-1 to TRBJ1-5, with a tentative D call TRBD2 (5 bases). TRBJ2-3 explains the end of the DNA better; the J call may be wrong. The V gene's germline CDR1 is MGHRA and CDR2 YSYEKL. This CDR3 contains 14 residues. CDR3 sequence (DNA): TGCGCCAGCAGCCCTAGCTATAGCAATCAGCCCCAGTATTTT. Its translation is CASSPSYSNQPQYF.

This clonotype was detected many times. This sequence joins TRBV7-9 and TRBJ1-1, with D perhaps TRBD1 (5 bases). This CDR3 is 15 amino acids long. Trimming took off 4 bases at V and 0 bases at J, with 12 bases between the two ends. CDR1 is SEHNR and CDR2 is FQNEAQ in the germline V gene (reference sequence). CDR3 sequence: CASSSMTVLNTEAFF. As DNA, the CDR3 is TGTGCCAGCAGCTCAATGACAGTTTTGAACACTGAAGCTTTCTTT. The entire variable domain, with the rest obtained from reference TRBV7-9 and TRBJ1-1, is as follows: DTGVSQNPRHKITKRGQNVTFRCDPISEHNRLYWYRQTLGQGPEFLTYFQNEAQLEKSRLLSDRFSAERPKGSFSTLEIQRTEQGDSAMYLCASSSMTVLNTEAFFGQGTRLTVV.